The 26 T cell receptor beta chains in this list originate from one sample, sequenced in a study of blood T cell repertoires in COVID-19. The method was immunoSEQ multiplex PCR; TCRdb's version includes in-frame clones alone and lacks a portion of them. The table includes about 140,000 clones, about 90% detected once. Source material: peripheral blood. The receptor source for this set is a man between 50 and 59 years old with active or convalescent COVID-19.

J is TRBJ1-2 and V is TRBV7-9; D perhaps matches TRBD1 (5 bases). CDR1 and CDR2 from the germline V gene are SEHNR and FQNEAQ (reference sequence). Trimming removed 0 bases from V and 6 bases from J, with 8 bases in between. The CDR3 has 13 residues. The CDR3 bases are TGTGCCAGCAGCTTAGCCGGGGGAAATGGCTACACCTTC. Amino acids: CASSLAGGNGYTF.

This clone was detected only once. The chain is built from TRBV7-2 and TRBJ2-1; possible D gene TRBD2, 6 bases. There are 15 residues in the CDR3. Germline V lookup: CDR1 SGHTA, CDR2 FQGNSA. The germline V and J ends were trimmed by 7 bases and 7 bases, with 20 bases remaining between them. CDR3 bases: TGTGCCAGCACCTCTTGGGGGATGGGGGGAAATGAGCAGTTCTTC. Its translation is CASTSWGMGGNEQFF.

The chain links TRBV7-2 to TRBJ2-5, with D tentatively TRBD2 (6 bases). V was clipped by 4 bases and J by 5 bases, with 11 bases between them. Germline-derived CDR1 and CDR2 are SGHTA and FQGNSA. This CDR3 has 13 amino acids. CDR3 residues: CASSSGVLETQYF. The CDR3 nucleotides read TGTGCCAGCAGCTCGGGAGTTCTCGAGACCCAGTACTTC.

The rearrangement uses TRBV29-1 and TRBJ2-4; 7 bases match TRBD1. The CDR3 is 14 amino acids. Germline CDR1 reads SQVTM; CDR2 reads ANQGSEA. Germline trimming cut 4 bases from V and 0 bases from J; bases unmatched to any gene: 3. The CDR3 spells CSVADRVAKNIQYF. CDR3 in DNA: TGCAGCGTTGCCGACAGGGTAGCCAAAAACATTCAGTACTTC.

This rearrangement joins TRBV5-5 to TRBJ2-1; 7 nucleotides align to TRBD1. V shed 5 bases, J shed 8 bases, and the junction held 10 bases outside the gene matches. The germline V gene has CDR1 SGHKS and CDR2 YYEKEE (reference sequence). CDR3 length: 14 residues. In nucleotides, the CDR3 is TGTGCCAGCAGGACGGGACAGTTCTTAGATGAGCAGTTCTTC. Its protein is CASRTGQFLDEQFF.

V usage is TRBV5-8 and J usage is TRBJ2-3; no definite D call. CDR1 and CDR2 (germline): SGHTS, YDEGEE. CDR3 size: 14 residues. Trimming stripped 0 bases from V and 2 bases from J, with 7 bases between. CDR3 loop: CASSLGLNTDTQYF. The DNA of the CDR3 is TGTGCCAGCAGCTTGGGACTTAACACAGATACGCAGTATTTT.

The rearrangement links TRBV7-6 to TRBJ2-1, with a tentative D call TRBD1 (6 bases). The germline gives CDR1 SGHVS, CDR2 FNYEAQ. The CDR3 is 15 amino acids. The V end was cut by 5 bases, the J end by 6 bases, with 17 bases between. This CDR3 is CASSDNRAVGNEQFF. The CDR3 nucleotides are TGTGCCAGCAGCGATAACAGGGCGGTGGGCAATGAGCAGTTCTTC. The full variable domain, its missing parts supplied by reference TRBV7-6 and TRBJ2-1, is GAGVSQSPRYKVTKRGQDVALRCDPISGHVSLYWYRQALGQGPEFLTYFNYEAQQDKSGLPNDRFSAERPEGSISTLTIQRTEQRDSAMYRCASSDNRAVGNEQFFGPGTRLTVL.

The V call is TRBV18, the J call TRBJ2-5; D might be TRBD2 (5 bases). CDR3 size: 16 residues. Trimming removed 0 bases from V and 4 bases from J, with 15 bases in between. Germline V lookup: CDR1 KGHSH, CDR2 LQKENI. This CDR3 reads CASSPPSGNWGETQYF. Here the CDR3 DNA reads TGTGCCAGCTCACCACCCAGCGGAAATTGGGGAGAGACCCAGTACTTC.

The CDR3 sequence is CASRNRPGQGGEQYF. In DNA form, the CDR3 reads TGCGCCAGCAGGAATCGACCTGGACAGGGGGGGGAGCAGTACTTC. The V gene is TRBV5-1, the J gene TRBJ2-7, with 10 bases that match TRBD1. The CDR3 has 15 amino acids. V lost 5 bases to trimming and J lost 7 bases; unmatched junction nucleotides: 12. Germline assignment: CDR1 SGHRS and CDR2 YFSETQ.

This rearrangement joins TRBV7-2 to TRBJ2-3; TRBD2 is a possible D gene (6 bases). V was cut by 7 bases and J by 0 bases, with 17 bases left in between. Germline V lookup: CDR1 SGHTA, CDR2 FQGNSA. CDR3 length: 16 amino acids. The CDR3 DNA follows: TGTGCCAGCACGCTAATAGGCGGGACTAGCACAGATACGCAGTATTTT. Translated: CASTLIGGTSTDTQYF.

The chain employs TRBV7-2 and TRBJ2-5, with D tentatively TRBD2 (5 bases). Trimming cost V 4 bases and J 5 bases, with 14 bases left between them. Germline-derived CDR1 and CDR2 are SGHTA and FQGNSA. There are 14 residues in the CDR3. The chain's CDR3 is CASSSRSRGETQYF. CDR3 DNA: TGTGCCAGCAGCTCGCGCTCCCGAGGGGAGACCCAGTACTTC.

This rearrangement joins TRBV29-1 to TRBJ1-5; D possibly corresponds to TRBD1 (5 bases). Germline loops: CDR1 SQVTM, CDR2 ANQGSEA. The germline V and J ends were trimmed by 7 bases and 4 bases, with 17 bases remaining between them. CDR3 length: 14 residues. For the CDR3, the DNA is TGCAGCGCTAAAGATGGGGCAGCAAATCAGCCCCAGCATTTT. This codes for CSAKDGAANQPQHF.

V is TRBV6-5 and J is TRBJ1-4; the D gene is possibly TRBD1 (5 bases). This CDR3 has 16 amino acids. Germline assignment: CDR1 MNHEY and CDR2 SVGAGI. Trimming pared 0 bases from V and 6 bases from J, leaving 14 bases between. In DNA, the CDR3 is TGTGCCAGCAGTTACTCCCGGCCAGGGCTTGATGAAAAACTGTTTTTT. This codes for CASSYSRPGLDEKLFF.

This clone was observed a few times. The chain uses TRBV6-2 or TRBV6-3 and TRBJ1-1; D remains ambiguous. Trimming took 5 bases from V and 0 from J, leaving 10 bases between them. Germline CDR1 is MNHEY and CDR2 is SVGEGT. CDR3 size: 14 residues. The CDR3 bases are TGTGCCAGCAGTCGCGACGGGATGAACACTGAAGCTTTCTTT. Translated, it gives CASSRDGMNTEAFF.

The table lists this clone with a few counts. The J gene is TRBJ2-7, the V gene TRBV7-2; D is undetermined. V shed 0 bases and J shed 3 bases, with 12 bases lying between them. In germline, CDR1 is SGHTA, CDR2 FQGNSA. The CDR3 consists of 15 residues. CDR3 nucleotides: TGTGCCAGCAGCTTAGCGAGGAGCAGTTACTACGAGCAGTACTTC. It specifies CASSLARSSYYEQYF.

In DNA form, the CDR3 reads TGTGCCAGCAGCGTAGGGGGAAGCGGGAGGGCCGGAGATACGCAGTATTTT. The encoded protein is CASSVGGSGRAGDTQYF. The chain couples TRBV9 to TRBJ2-3, with 10 bases identical to TRBD2. Germline V gene lookup returns CDR1 SGDLS and CDR2 YYNGEE. Unmatched junction bases numbered 9, after V lost 0 bases and J lost 5 bases. The CDR3 has 17 amino acids. Variable domain in full (rest from reference TRBV9 and TRBJ2-3): DSGVTQTPKHLITATGQRVTLRCSPRSGDLSVYWYQQSLDQGLQFLIQYYNGEERAKGNILERFSAQQFPDLHSELNLSSLELGDSALYFCASSVGGSGRAGDTQYFGPGTRLTVL.

This clone was observed a single time. Distinct nucleotide sequences in the sample also encode this CDR3. The CDR3 bases are TGTGCCAGCTCTCCGGGGGGCTATGGCTACACCTTC. The encoded protein is CASSPGGYGYTF. The V call is TRBV28, the J call TRBJ1-2, with a weak D call TRBD1 (5 bases). The germline CDR1 and CDR2 sequences are MDHEN and SYDVKM. CDR3 length equals 12 residues. With 8 bases removed from V and 4 bases from J, the gap between germline ends came to 11 bases.

The chain couples TRBV6-5 to TRBJ1-5, with TRBD1 identical over 7 bases. The ends lost 6 bases at V and 0 bases at J; junction bases unmatched: 5. Germline values: CDR1 MNHEY, CDR2 SVGAGI. CDR3 length: 15 amino acids. The CDR3 region has the DNA TGTGCCAGCAGCATTGACAGGGCTAGCAATCAGCCCCAGCATTTT. It translates to CASSIDRASNQPQHF.

The chain couples TRBV2 to TRBJ2-2; D is possibly TRBD1 (5 bases). V was pared by 6 bases and J by 8 bases, with 10 bases between. The CDR3 consists of 12 residues. Germline V CDR1 and CDR2: SNHLY, FYNNEI. The chain's CDR3 is CASRGAGGELFF. CDR3 bases: TGTGCCAGCAGAGGGGCTGGTGGGGAGCTGTTTTTT.

The V gene is TRBV6-5, the J gene TRBJ1-6; the D is unclear. This CDR3 comprises 14 residues. Looked up from germline, CDR1 is MNHEY and CDR2 is SVGAGI. Between the trimmed V and J ends, which lost 0 bases and 14 bases, there was a span of 14 bases. CDR3 nucleotides: TGTGCCAGCAGTTACTCGCCCGTTGAGAGAGCCCTCCACTTT. This translates into CASSYSPVERALHF.

This clone showed up just once. The V call is TRBV28, the J call TRBJ1-2; the D is unclear. Germline V CDR1 and CDR2: MDHEN, SYDVKM. Between the trimmed V and J ends, which lost 7 bases and 4 bases, there was a span of 10 bases. The CDR3 has 12 residues. As DNA, the CDR3 is TGTGCCAGCAAAAGGGAGGTCTATGGCTACACCTTC. This encodes CASKREVYGYTF.

This chain's CDR3 is CASSKLAANTGELFF. The CDR3 coding sequence is TGTGCCAGTAGTAAACTAGCAGCGAACACCGGGGAGCTGTTTTTT. This chain connects TRBV19 to TRBJ2-2, with D possibly TRBD2 on 6 matching bases. CDR3 length equals 15 residues. The ends were cut back, 4 bases at V and 0 bases at J, with 9 bases in the middle. Looked up from germline, CDR1 is LNHDA and CDR2 is SQIVND (reference sequence).

This clone was recorded a few times. This rearrangement joins TRBV4-1 to TRBJ1-2, with TRBD1 matching over 11 bases. Trimming took 4 bases from V and 5 from J; bases not matched to a gene: 6. Germline assignment: CDR1 MGHRA and CDR2 YSYEKL. The CDR3 is 15 amino acids. The CDR3 reads CASSPRTGGAYGYTF. Here the CDR3 DNA reads TGCGCCAGCAGCCCTAGGACAGGGGGCGCTTATGGCTACACCTTC.

This clone was seen once. The gene calls are TRBV28 and TRBJ1-2, with TRBD1 identical over 7 bases. The germline CDR1 and CDR2 sequences are MDHEN and SYDVKM. This CDR3 contains 13 residues. V trimming: 4 bases; J trimming: 2 bases; junction bases outside the gene matches: 1. Here the CDR3 DNA reads TGTGCCAGCAGTTCGACAGGGAACTATGGCTACACCTTC. This gives the protein CASSSTGNYGYTF.

The V and J genes are TRBV9 and TRBJ2-3, with a tentative D call TRBD2 (6 bases). CDR1 is SGDLS, CDR2 YYNGEE, per germline. Trimming cost V 0 bases and J 4 bases, with 6 bases left between them. This CDR3 region has 13 residues. CDR3 sequence (DNA): TGTGCCAGCAGCGTAGGGGGGGCAGATACGCAGTATTTT. As protein: CASSVGGADTQYF.

The chain has TRBV19 and TRBJ1-6; perhaps TRBD1 as D (5 bases). Germline lookup yields CDR1 LNHDA and CDR2 SQIVND (reference sequence). Trimming cost V 4 bases and J 7 bases, with 11 bases left between them. The CDR3 is 14 residues long. CDR3 coding DNA: TGTGCCAGTAGTACCCAGGGTACGAATTCACCCCTCCACTTT. Amino acids: CASSTQGTNSPLHF. Supplemented by reference TRBV19 and TRBJ1-6, the full variable domain reads DGGITQSPKYLFRKEGQNVTLSCEQNLNHDAMYWYRQDPGQGLRLIYYSQIVNDFQKGDIAEGYSVSREKKESFPLTVTSAQKNPTAFYLCASSTQGTNSPLHFGNGTRLTVT.